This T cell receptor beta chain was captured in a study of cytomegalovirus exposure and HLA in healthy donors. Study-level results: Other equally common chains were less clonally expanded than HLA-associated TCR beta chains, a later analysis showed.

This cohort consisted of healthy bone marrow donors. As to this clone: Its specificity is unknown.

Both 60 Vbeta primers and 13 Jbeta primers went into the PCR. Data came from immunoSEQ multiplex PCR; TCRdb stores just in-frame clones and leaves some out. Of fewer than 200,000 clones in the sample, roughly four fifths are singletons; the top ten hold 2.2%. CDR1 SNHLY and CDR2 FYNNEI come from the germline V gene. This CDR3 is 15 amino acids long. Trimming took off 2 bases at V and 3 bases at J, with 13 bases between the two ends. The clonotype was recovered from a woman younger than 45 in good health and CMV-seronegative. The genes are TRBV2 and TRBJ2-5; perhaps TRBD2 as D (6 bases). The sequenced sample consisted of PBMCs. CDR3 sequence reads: CASSERTIAEETQYF. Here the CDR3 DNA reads TGTGCCAGCAGTGAACGGACTATTGCGGAAGAGACCCAGTACTTC.